This T cell receptor beta chain was obtained from a study of T cell repertoires in cytomegalovirus infection. Study details: Through public TCR beta signatures, both CMV infection and matching HLA type were indicated. Overall study findings and caveats: HLA-C-restricted, CMV-specific TCR beta clonotypes were dominant ex vivo.

Points on this clonotype: What it binds is not known.

Germline loops: CDR1 MNHEY, CDR2 SMNVEV (reference sequence). The CDR3 length is 16 residues. The germline V and J ends were trimmed by 0 bases and 0 bases, with 10 bases remaining between them. Using its own MiXCR run on the reads, TCRdb lists one record per CDR3 protein. The table shows 150,000 to 200,000 distinct CDR3 sequences, with roughly a fifth occurring only once. The receptor comes from a human donor in good health (CMV status not recorded). Some clones in this sample may be carry-over from other donors' samples. The sample in question was CD8+ T cells from cultured PBMCs, obtained from culture after CMV antigen stimulation. V usage is TRBV27 and J usage is TRBJ2-3, with D perhaps matching TRBD2 (5 bases). CDR3 sequence (DNA): TGTGCCAGCAGTTTATCTCTGGGGAGAAGCACAGATACGCAGTATTTT. Translation gives CASSLSLGRSTDTQYF.